These T cell receptor beta chains were read from a single sample in a study of T cell responses to AZD1222 COVID-19 vaccine. Data came from immunoSEQ multiplex PCR; TCRdb stores just in-frame clones and leaves some out. Among more than 100,000 clones listed, around 91% were seen once. The specimen comprised peripheral blood, sampled on day 0 of AZD1222 vaccination. These receptors were obtained from an adult in good health. The CDR3 runs from the conserved cysteine through the conserved F or W. The D gene is left open where the match is weak.

cdr3_length: 15; v_call: TRBV28; d_call: -; j_call: TRBJ2-2; cdr3_aa: CASSLDGRNTGELFF
cdr3_length: 15; v_call: TRBV9; d_call: TRBD2; j_call: TRBJ2-1; cdr3_aa: CASSPGLAKLNEQFF
cdr3_length: 14; v_call: TRBV7-8; d_call: TRBD1; j_call: TRBJ1-5; cdr3_aa: CASSLQGGNQPQHF
cdr3_length: 18; v_call: TRBV21-1; d_call: -; j_call: TRBJ1-1; cdr3_aa: CASRSDRATRCMNTEAFF
cdr3_length: 14; v_call: TRBV18; d_call: -; j_call: TRBJ2-7; cdr3_aa: CASSRSMGPYEQYF
cdr3_length: 14; v_call: TRBV27; d_call: TRBD1; j_call: TRBJ2-7; cdr3_aa: CASSWAGGGYEQYF
cdr3_length: 15; v_call: TRBV27; d_call: -; j_call: TRBJ1-5; cdr3_aa: CASGYRVGSNQPQHF
cdr3_length: 18; v_call: TRBV6-1; d_call: TRBD1; j_call: TRBJ1-1; cdr3_aa: CASSESGAGQGLNTEAFF
cdr3_length: 18; v_call: TRBV5-6; d_call: -; j_call: TRBJ2-3; cdr3_aa: CASSLGYAGPPSADTQYF
cdr3_length: 13; v_call: TRBV7-2; d_call: -; j_call: TRBJ1-1; cdr3_aa: CASSSTGNTEAFF
cdr3_length: 13; v_call: TRBV11-2; d_call: -; j_call: TRBJ2-7; cdr3_aa: CASSRPSTDEQYF
cdr3_length: 16; v_call: TRBV28; d_call: -; j_call: TRBJ2-5; cdr3_aa: CASSFSFQGIRETQYF
cdr3_length: 16; v_call: TRBV3-1/TRBV3-2; d_call: TRBD2; j_call: TRBJ2-5; cdr3_aa: CASSQEWGRAGETQYF
cdr3_length: 15; v_call: TRBV7-3; d_call: -; j_call: TRBJ2-7; cdr3_aa: CASSQSSVGGYEQYF
cdr3_length: 17; v_call: TRBV7-6; d_call: -; j_call: TRBJ2-6; cdr3_aa: CASSERSGTSGANVLTF
cdr3_length: 15; v_call: TRBV5-8; d_call: -; j_call: TRBJ2-3; cdr3_aa: CASSFRQGVKDTQYF
cdr3_length: 15; v_call: TRBV27; d_call: TRBD2; j_call: TRBJ2-5; cdr3_aa: CASSLGLVTPETQYF
cdr3_length: 14; v_call: TRBV2; d_call: -; j_call: TRBJ2-1; cdr3_aa: CASLVGPSYNEQFF
cdr3_length: 14; v_call: TRBV10-3; d_call: -; j_call: TRBJ2-3; cdr3_aa: CAISGGGYTDTQYF
cdr3_length: 14; v_call: TRBV3-1/TRBV3-2; d_call: TRBD2; j_call: TRBJ2-7; cdr3_aa: CASSPGTSGYEQYF
cdr3_length: 16; v_call: TRBV11-2; d_call: -; j_call: TRBJ2-2; cdr3_aa: CASSLAVSVGTGELFF
cdr3_length: 14; v_call: TRBV18; d_call: TRBD1; j_call: TRBJ1-2; cdr3_aa: CASSPRQGGYGYTF
cdr3_length: 15; v_call: TRBV7-2; d_call: -; j_call: TRBJ2-7; cdr3_aa: CASSRIPDGAYEQYF
cdr3_length: 14; v_call: TRBV30; d_call: -; j_call: TRBJ2-2; cdr3_aa: CAWRFGGNTGELFF
cdr3_length: 12; v_call: TRBV2; d_call: -; j_call: TRBJ1-1; cdr3_aa: CASRWGGTEAFF
cdr3_length: 14; v_call: TRBV28; d_call: -; j_call: TRBJ1-2; cdr3_aa: CASSTRVPNYGYTF
cdr3_length: 15; v_call: TRBV6-1; d_call: TRBD2; j_call: TRBJ2-3; cdr3_aa: CASTRGTTGTDTQYF
cdr3_length: 15; v_call: TRBV19; d_call: -; j_call: TRBJ2-1; cdr3_aa: CASSLGQIRANEQFF
cdr3_length: 15; v_call: TRBV9; d_call: TRBD2; j_call: TRBJ2-7; cdr3_aa: CASSVASGTTYEQYF
cdr3_length: 16; v_call: TRBV9; d_call: -; j_call: TRBJ1-1; cdr3_aa: CASSALQLAENTEAFF
cdr3_length: 15; v_call: TRBV6-2/TRBV6-3; d_call: TRBD1; j_call: TRBJ2-7; cdr3_aa: CASIPDRGNSYEQYF
cdr3_length: 17; v_call: TRBV4-2; d_call: -; j_call: TRBJ2-7; cdr3_aa: CASSPVGGGGSSYEQYF
cdr3_length: 11; v_call: TRBV12-3/TRBV12-4; d_call: -; j_call: TRBJ2-7; cdr3_aa: CASSFVSEQYF
cdr3_length: 14; v_call: TRBV27; d_call: -; j_call: TRBJ1-4; cdr3_aa: CASSSSRVNEKLFF
cdr3_length: 14; v_call: TRBV7-8; d_call: -; j_call: TRBJ1-4; cdr3_aa: CASSSDRTNEKLFF
cdr3_length: 15; v_call: TRBV5-1; d_call: TRBD2; j_call: TRBJ2-1; cdr3_aa: CASSSSGGSYNEQFF
cdr3_length: 15; v_call: TRBV18; d_call: -; j_call: TRBJ1-1; cdr3_aa: CASSIDLREVTEAFF